These T cell receptor beta chains were read from a single sample in a study of shared clonotypes between healthy human individuals. Sequencing used immunoSEQ multiplex PCR; TCRdb keeps in-frame clones, though not all of them. The sample lists some 2,500,000 clones; 85% to 95% were seen once. The sequenced sample was naive CD4+ T cells from PBMCs. These receptor sequences come from a man younger than 35 in good health. Some clones in this sample may be carry-over from other donors' samples. Both conserved end residues are part of each CDR3.

j_call: TRBJ1-4
v_call: TRBV6-1
cdr3_aa: CASSPLVFTNEKLFF

j_call: TRBJ2-1
v_call: TRBV28
cdr3_aa: CASSLWDNEQFF

j_call: TRBJ2-2
v_call: TRBV23-1
cdr3_aa: CASSQSILRASNTGELFF

j_call: TRBJ1-1
v_call: TRBV2
cdr3_aa: CASSEQGARTEAFF

j_call: TRBJ1-3
v_call: TRBV6-1
cdr3_aa: CASSDVRGNTIYF

j_call: TRBJ1-1
v_call: TRBV5-4
cdr3_aa: CASAGGQSTEAFF

j_call: TRBJ2-5
v_call: TRBV6-4
cdr3_aa: CASSRAGGLGETQYF

j_call: TRBJ2-5
v_call: TRBV28
cdr3_aa: CASSTLSETQYF

j_call: TRBJ1-5
v_call: TRBV30
cdr3_aa: CAWSVGRVAQPQHF

j_call: TRBJ1-5
v_call: TRBV2
cdr3_aa: CASSYQGASNQPQHF

j_call: TRBJ2-3
v_call: TRBV28
cdr3_aa: CASSLLADYTDTQYF

j_call: TRBJ2-7
v_call: TRBV6-1
cdr3_aa: CASSVLLAGKGSEQYF

j_call: TRBJ2-7
v_call: TRBV11-1
cdr3_aa: CASSHAGGARQYF

j_call: TRBJ2-7
v_call: TRBV6-1
cdr3_aa: CASSIPGQGIYEQYF

j_call: TRBJ2-4
v_call: TRBV4-1
cdr3_aa: CASSQDQSGAAVKNIQYF

j_call: TRBJ2-7
v_call: TRBV5-4
cdr3_aa: CASSSGLAGEQYF

j_call: TRBJ1-5
v_call: TRBV19
cdr3_aa: CASSISVTGVGQPQHF

j_call: TRBJ1-1
v_call: TRBV6-1
cdr3_aa: CASIGANTEAFF

j_call: TRBJ2-7
v_call: TRBV29-1
cdr3_aa: CSVEGGTSDYEQYF

j_call: TRBJ2-1
v_call: TRBV7-2
cdr3_aa: CASSLASLQLSYNEQFF

j_call: TRBJ2-1
v_call: TRBV4-2
cdr3_aa: CASSQGLRGDNEQFF

j_call: TRBJ2-5
v_call: TRBV9
cdr3_aa: CASSETGTGGETQYF

j_call: TRBJ2-7
v_call: TRBV10-3
cdr3_aa: CAIRPSGYYEQYF

j_call: TRBJ2-7
v_call: TRBV4-1
cdr3_aa: CASSPTPGQRYYEQYF

j_call: TRBJ2-7
v_call: TRBV5-1
cdr3_aa: CASDPGPGASYEQYF

j_call: TRBJ2-7
v_call: TRBV5-6
cdr3_aa: CASSLTGGQGYEQYF

j_call: TRBJ2-2
v_call: TRBV25-1
cdr3_aa: CASSDLTRNTGELFF

j_call: TRBJ1-2
v_call: TRBV28
cdr3_aa: CASSLGRERGYTF

j_call: TRBJ2-1
v_call: TRBV7-9
cdr3_aa: CASSSRGQGGNEQFF

j_call: TRBJ1-2
v_call: TRBV19
cdr3_aa: CASSIAGTPIGYTF

j_call: TRBJ1-5
v_call: TRBV6-1
cdr3_aa: CASTEGQGYNQPQHF

j_call: TRBJ2-7
v_call: TRBV10-3
cdr3_aa: CAISRDSTLEQYF

j_call: TRBJ2-1
v_call: TRBV4-2
cdr3_aa: CASSPAGTVYNEQFF

j_call: TRBJ1-5
v_call: TRBV4-1
cdr3_aa: CASSGKGAYNQPQHF

j_call: TRBJ1-1
v_call: TRBV19
cdr3_aa: CASTGPRSRVPEAFF

j_call: TRBJ1-5
v_call: TRBV28
cdr3_aa: CASSSPGEPQPQHF

j_call: TRBJ1-1
v_call: TRBV9
cdr3_aa: CASSVGGQGLNTEAFF